The 8 T cell receptor beta chains listed next were all sequenced from one sample in a study of molecular identifiers for immune sequencing clone quantification. Via MiXCR, TCRdb re-called the PCR reads, giving one row per CDR3 protein. The table has approximately 550,000 distinct CDR3 sequences, over 20% seen once. Sequenced input: naive CD8+ T cells from blood, with Jurkat cell RNA spiked in. This sample's subset: FACS-sorted CD8+CD4-CCR7+CD45RA+ naive T cells. Receptors were obtained from a human donor in good health. Some libraries in this study had Jurkat cell RNA spiked in.

This clonotype was recorded many times. The V and J genes are TRBV28 and TRBJ1-3; D possibly corresponds to TRBD1 (5 bases). CDR3 length equals 13 residues. Trimming took off 9 bases at V and 2 bases at J, with 11 bases between the two ends. CDR1 MDHEN and CDR2 SYDVKM come from the germline V gene. CDR3 residues: CASKLGAGNTIYF. The DNA for the CDR3 is TGTGCCAGTAAATTGGGGGCTGGAAACACCATATATTTT.

The J gene is TRBJ2-1, the V gene TRBV29-1; D unresolved. The germline V gene has CDR1 SQVTM and CDR2 ANQGSEA. Trimming left V 0 bases short and J 2 bases short, with 14 bases between. This CDR3 has 16 amino acids. This chain's CDR3 is CSVEDRLKAAYNEQFF. The CDR3 coding sequence is TGCAGCGTTGAAGATCGGTTGAAGGCCGCCTACAATGAGCAGTTCTTC.

This clonotype occurred many times. The V call is TRBV4-3, the J call TRBJ2-5; D unresolved. V lost 1 base, J lost 5 bases, and 8 bases lay in between. The CDR3 runs 13 residues. The germline CDR1 and CDR2 sequences are LGHNA and YSLEER. The chain's CDR3 is CASSQALMETQYF. The DNA of the CDR3 is TGCGCCAGCAGCCAAGCGCTTATGGAGACCCAGTACTTC.

This clonotype occurred many times. The V and J genes are TRBV5-4 and TRBJ2-7; no definite D call. Germline V lookup: CDR1 SGHNT, CDR2 YYREEE (reference sequence). The CDR3 has 11 residues. Trimming stripped 4 bases from V and 7 bases from J, with 9 bases between. CDR3: CASSVEGEQYF. The DNA for the CDR3 is TGTGCCAGCAGCGTTGAAGGGGAGCAGTACTTC.

This sequence joins TRBV7-9 and TRBJ1-1, with a weak D call TRBD1 (5 bases). Trimming cost V 5 bases and J 0 bases, with 16 bases left between them. The length of the CDR3 is 16 residues. Germline V CDR1 and CDR2: SEHNR, FQNEAQ (reference sequence). The CDR3 nucleotides read TGTGCCAGCAGCCCCGGGCAGGGAGGGTTGAACACTGAAGCTTTCTTT. This gives the protein CASSPGQGGLNTEAFF.

At least ten counts were recorded for this clonotype. The chain uses TRBV7-9 and TRBJ2-7; 8 positions agree with TRBD2. CDR3 size: 16 residues. V gave up 3 bases and J gave up 0 bases; unmatched junction bases: 7. From germline, CDR1 is SEHNR and CDR2 FQNEAQ (reference sequence). This chain's CDR3 is CASSLGSGVTSYEQYF. CDR3 sequence (DNA): TGTGCCAGCAGCTTGGGTAGCGGGGTTACCTCCTACGAGCAGTACTTC. Looking up the rest from reference TRBV7-9 and TRBJ2-7 gives the full variable domain: DTGVSQNPRHKITKRGQNVTFRCDPISEHNRLYWYRQTLGQGPEFLTYFQNEAQLEKSRLLSDRFSAERPKGSFSTLEIQRTEQGDSAMYLCASSLGSGVTSYEQYFGPGTRLTVT.

The sample holds many counts of this clonotype. This sequence joins TRBV6-1 and TRBJ1-5; 7 bases are a match to TRBD1. CDR1 and CDR2 from the germline V gene are MNHNS and SASEGT. The CDR3 length is 16 residues. With V trimmed by 2 bases and J by 4 bases, 8 bases remained unmatched. The CDR3 DNA is TGTGCCAGCAGTGAATATGAGGGGGCAGGGAATCAGCCCCAGCATTTT. It encodes CASSEYEGAGNQPQHF.

This clonotype was counted a few times. The chain joins TRBV30 to TRBJ2-1; 10 bases are shared with TRBD2. Germline-derived CDR1 and CDR2 are GTSNPN and SVGIG (reference sequence). CDR3 size: 15 residues. V lost 5 bases to trimming and J lost 3 bases; unmatched junction nucleotides: 7. The CDR3 DNA reads as TGTGCCTGGGGCGGAGCGGGAGGGTACTACAATGAGCAGTTCTTC. Protein product: CAWGGAGGYYNEQFF.